These 23 T cell receptor beta chains were all obtained from the same sample, sequenced in a study of shared clonotypes between healthy human individuals. Produced via immunoSEQ multiplex PCR; TCRdb's table is partial and in-frame only. The sample yields about 1.1 million clones, roughly 80% seen once. The sequencing input was memory CD4+ T cells from PBMCs. Sample subset: CD45RA-negative fraction. The receptors derive from a man younger than 35 in good health. Some clones in this sample may be carry-over from other donors' samples.

The chain uses TRBV4-3 and TRBJ2-5; D remains ambiguous. V shed 0 bases and J shed 3 bases, with 11 bases lying between them. CDR1 LGHNA and CDR2 YSLEER come from the germline V gene. This CDR3 is 15 amino acids long. In DNA, the CDR3 is TGCGCCAGCAGCCAAGATCAAAGAGCAGAAGAGACCCAGTACTTC. Its protein product is CASSQDQRAEETQYF.

The chain is built from TRBV28 and TRBJ2-6, with 9 positions matching TRBD1. Germline V gives CDR1 MDHEN, CDR2 SYDVKM. V dropped 5 bases and J dropped 0; count of bases not matched to a gene: 8. The CDR3 totals 18 residues. CDR3 nucleotides: TGTGCCAGCAGTCAACCGGGACAGGGATTCTCTGGGGCCAACGTCCTGACTTTC. It is translated as CASSQPGQGFSGANVLTF.

The chain recombines TRBV2 with TRBJ2-1; no firm D call. Germline CDR1 and CDR2: SNHLY and FYNNEI. The CDR3 has 11 residues. Trimming shortened V by 3 bases and J by 16 bases, and 13 bases separated the two germline ends. The CDR3 region is CASSDRSTYFF. The CDR3 DNA is TGTGCCAGCAGTGATCGGTCGACTTATTTCTTC.

The chain joins TRBV6-1 to TRBJ2-7, with TRBD2 matching over 8 bases. V dropped 5 bases and J dropped 4; count of bases not matched to a gene: 10. This CDR3 contains 15 residues. Germline values: CDR1 MNHNS, CDR2 SASEGT. CDR3 sequence (DNA): TGTGCCAGCAGTTCGCCGGGACTAGGGGCTTACGAGCAGTACTTC. The encoded protein is CASSSPGLGAYEQYF.

This rearrangement joins TRBV5-6 to TRBJ2-6; D tentatively reads TRBD1 or TRBD2 (5 bases each). V lost 4 bases, J lost 0 bases, and 14 bases lay in between. CDR3 length equals 17 residues. Germline CDR1 is SGHDT and CDR2 is YYEEEE. CDR3 nucleotides: TGTGCCAGCAGCCCCTTGGGACCTCTCTCTGGGGCCAACGTCCTGACTTTC. It yields the protein CASSPLGPLSGANVLTF.

CDR3 sequence (DNA): TGTGCCAGCAGCTTATTAGGGGAGGGCACTGAAGCTTTCTTT. It codes for CASSLLGEGTEAFF. This sequence joins TRBV11-2 and TRBJ1-1; TRBD1 is a possible D gene (5 bases). V was cut by 2 bases and J by 4 bases, with 11 bases left in between. The CDR3 runs 14 residues. Germline lookup yields CDR1 SGHAT and CDR2 FQNNGV.

This clone showed up many times. The gene calls are TRBV6-4 and TRBJ2-1, with TRBD2 identical over 9 bases. The junction had 6 bases not matched to a gene; V was cut back by 5 bases and J by 4 bases. This CDR3 contains 15 residues. Germline CDR1 and CDR2: MRHNA and SNTAGT. The CDR3 loop is CASSQLAGEYNEQFF. DNA for the CDR3: TGTGCCAGCAGTCAACTAGCGGGCGAGTACAATGAGCAGTTCTTC.

V and J are TRBV6-5 and TRBJ1-3; D call uncertain. Germline assignment: CDR1 MNHEY and CDR2 SVGAGI. The CDR3 extends over 15 amino acids. V lost 5 bases and J lost 0, with 11 bases in between. The CDR3, as DNA: TGTGCCAGCAGTCCGGAAAGCCACTCTGGAAACACCATATATTTT. As protein: CASSPESHSGNTIYF.

The chain has TRBV7-3 and TRBJ1-1, with D possibly TRBD1 on 6 matching bases. CDR1 SGHTA and CDR2 FQGTGA come from the germline V gene. V lost 7 bases to trimming and J lost 0 bases, with 9 bases between them. This CDR3 is 13 amino acids long. The CDR3 loop reads CASKSGVNTEAFF. The CDR3 DNA follows: TGTGCCAGCAAATCAGGGGTGAACACTGAAGCTTTCTTT. Supplemented by reference TRBV7-3 and TRBJ1-1, the full variable domain reads GAGVSQTPSNKVTEKGKYVELRCDPISGHTALYWYRQSLGQGPEFLIYFQGTGAADDSGLPNDRFFAVRPEGSVSTLKIQRTERGDSAVYLCASKSGVNTEAFFGQGTRLTVV.

Note on this clone: At one of its ends the junction is not consistent with the germline gene, which may arise from a read error. The V gene is TRBV2, the J gene TRBJ1-3; no clear D gene. The J call may be incorrect, as the DNA end agrees better with TRBJ2-2. The CDR3 contains 12 residues. The germline V gene has CDR1 SNHLY and CDR2 FYNNEI. This CDR3 reads CASRAVTGELFF. The CDR3, as DNA: TGCGCCAGCAGAGCTGTTACCGGGGAGCTGTTTTTT.

About this clone: Other nucleotide sequences from this sample produce the same CDR3. The gene calls are TRBV30 and TRBJ1-1, with D unclear. This CDR3 is built from 13 residues. Trimming took 0 bases from V and 4 from J, leaving 9 bases between them. Looked up from germline, CDR1 is GTSNPN and CDR2 is SVGIG (reference sequence). The DNA for the CDR3 is TGTGCCTGGAGTGTCCTCGGACCCACTGAAGCTTTCTTT. It translates to CAWSVLGPTEAFF.

The chain has TRBV7-6 and TRBJ1-1; D not certain. The CDR3 length is 13 residues. Trimming left V 1 base short and J 1 base short, with 4 bases between. CDR1 is SGHVS, CDR2 FNYEAQ, per germline. The CDR3: CASSLGENTEAFF. In DNA, the CDR3 is TGTGCCAGCAGCTTAGGGGAGAACACTGAAGCTTTCTTT.

As to this clone: One base away lies a much larger clone, so this may be a sequencing read error. The J gene is TRBJ1-2, the V gene TRBV5-5, with D possibly TRBD1 on 5 matching bases. V lost 4 bases to trimming and J lost 4 bases, with 11 bases between them. Germline V CDR1 and CDR2: SGHKS, YYEKEE (reference sequence). The CDR3 extends over 13 amino acids. The CDR3 DNA sequence: TGTGCCAGCAGCCCCGTTGGGGCCTATGGCTACACCTTC. Translation: CASSPVGAYGYTF.

This chain links TRBV19 with TRBJ1-1, with no clear D. V dropped 7 bases and J dropped 5 bases, with 17 bases sitting between them. In germline, CDR1 is LNHDA, CDR2 SQIVND (reference sequence). The CDR3 has 14 residues. The CDR3 DNA follows: TGTGCCAGTACCCCACAGTCAGAACAGACTGAAGCTTTCTTT. Its protein product is CASTPQSEQTEAFF.

The chain recombines TRBV5-1 with TRBJ1-1, with a tentative D call TRBD1 (6 bases). Trimming left V 2 bases short and J 1 base short, with 12 bases between. Per the germline V gene, CDR1 is SGHRS and CDR2 is YFSETQ. The CDR3 loop spans 15 amino acids. CDR3 nucleotide sequence: TGCGCCAGCAGCTTAAACAGGGTGGAGAACACTGAAGCTTTCTTT. As protein: CASSLNRVENTEAFF.

This clone was recorded only once. This chain connects TRBV9 to TRBJ2-7; 14 bases match TRBD2. Germline trimming cut 4 bases from V and 6 bases from J; bases unmatched to any gene: 3. Per the germline V gene, CDR1 is SGDLS and CDR2 is YYNGEE. The CDR3 covers 14 residues. CDR3 nucleotides: TGTGCCAGCAGCCCGGGACTAGCGGGAGTCGAGCAGTACTTC. This sequence encodes CASSPGLAGVEQYF.

The chain has TRBV27 and TRBJ1-1; D remains ambiguous. Trimming took off 5 bases at V and 1 base at J, with 14 bases between the two ends. Germline V CDR1 and CDR2: MNHEY, SMNVEV (reference sequence). The CDR3 length is 15 residues. As DNA, the CDR3 is TGTGCCAGCAGTCTAGGAAGGGCTAGGAACACTGAAGCTTTCTTT. As protein: CASSLGRARNTEAFF.

The chain links TRBV2 to TRBJ2-2; 8 bases line up with TRBD1. V trimming: 4 bases; J trimming: 7 bases; junction bases outside the gene matches: 5. Germline values: CDR1 SNHLY, CDR2 FYNNEI. The CDR3 is made up of 14 amino acids. The CDR3 loop reads CASSADRGVGELFF. The DNA for the CDR3 is TGTGCCAGCAGTGCCGACAGGGGAGTCGGGGAGCTGTTTTTT. The full variable domain, rest sourced from reference TRBV2 and TRBJ2-2, is EPEVTQTPSHQVTQMGQEVILRCVPISNHLYFYWYRQILGQKVEFLVSFYNNEISEKSEIFDDQFSVERPDGSNFTLKIRSTKLEDSAMYFCASSADRGVGELFFGEGSRLTVL.

The V call is TRBV28, the J call TRBJ1-1; possible D gene TRBD1, 6 bases. CDR1 is MDHEN, CDR2 SYDVKM, per germline. This CDR3 contains 14 residues. Trimming removed 4 bases from V and 4 bases from J, with 13 bases in between. CDR3 sequence reads: CASSSPGEGTEAFF. The CDR3 region has the DNA TGTGCCAGCAGTTCCCCAGGGGAGGGCACTGAAGCTTTCTTT.

This clone was detected only once. Other DNA variants within this sample encode the same CDR3. The J gene is TRBJ1-2, the V gene TRBV28; no clear D. This CDR3 is built from 12 residues. Germline V CDR1 and CDR2: MDHEN, SYDVKM. V was trimmed by 2 bases and J by 8 bases, leaving 9 bases between them. CDR3 protein: CASSLALGGYTF. Here the CDR3 DNA reads TGTGCCAGCAGTTTAGCTCTGGGAGGCTACACCTTC.

On this clone: Distinct nucleotide sequences in the sample also encode this CDR3. V gene TRBV27 combines with J gene TRBJ1-2, with D possibly being TRBD1 (5 bases). Trimming cost V 3 bases and J 2 bases, with 7 bases left between them. This CDR3 is built from 13 residues. Germline assignment: CDR1 MNHEY and CDR2 SMNVEV (reference sequence). CDR3 loop: CASSFRQNYGYTF. The CDR3 DNA reads as TGTGCCAGCAGTTTTCGACAGAACTATGGCTACACCTTC.

The chain employs TRBV7-3 and TRBJ2-3; 9 nucleotides line up with TRBD1. Germline CDR1 is SGHTA and CDR2 is FQGTGA. This CDR3 region has 16 residues. V shed 6 bases and J 1 base; nucleotides not matched to a gene: 8. Here the CDR3 reads CASSIQGAAGTDTQYF. The CDR3 DNA is TGTGCCAGCAGTATACAGGGGGCGGCTGGCACAGATACGCAGTATTTT.

V is TRBV14 and J is TRBJ2-4; 8 nucleotides line up with TRBD2. The germline gives CDR1 SGHDN, CDR2 FVKESK. The CDR3 length is 16 residues. J lost 3 bases, V lost 0 bases, and 4 bases had no gene match. The CDR3 region is CASSQDPGGIKNIQYF. The CDR3 nucleotides read TGTGCCAGCAGCCAAGATCCGGGGGGGATCAAAAACATTCAGTACTTC.